This T cell receptor beta chain came from a study of blood T cell repertoires in COVID-19. As for the study in general: COVID-19 samples from acute and convalescent phases originated in the United States, Italy and Spain.

Measured with immunoSEQ multiplex PCR; TCRdb has only the in-frame clones, and not every one. The table has 150,000 to 200,000 clones, roughly 81% seen once. This CDR3 is 13 amino acids long. V lost 6 bases and J 4 bases, leaving 10 bases between the germline ends. This sequence joins TRBV12-3 or TRBV12-4 and TRBJ1-5, with unresolved D. The sequenced sample was peripheral blood. This TCR came from a woman in her forties or fifties with COVID-19, enrolled during active disease. The CDR3 DNA follows: TGTGCCAGCAGGGTCGACGGGAATCAGCCCCAGCATTTT. Protein sequence: CASRVDGNQPQHF.